This T cell receptor beta chain was found in a study of OX40 agonist ivuxolimab in advanced cancers. Looking at the study overall: Patients received ivuxolimab, an agonistic anti-OX40 (CD134) antibody. Those enrolled were approximately 78% male, with a mean age of about 66 years and ages from 23 to 79. In this trial design, patients received ivuxolimab intravenously at 0.01 to 10 mg/kg every 2 weeks.

The table came from immunoSEQ multiplex PCR; TCRdb's copy has only in-frame clones and leaves some out. The sample lists 30,000 to 45,000 clones, just under 75% occurring once. Concerning this clone itself: The antigen remains undetermined.

Study outcomes and limitations: Certain nonresponding patients likewise had low normalized T-cell clonal expansion.

Looked up from germline, CDR1 is MNHNY and CDR2 is SVGAGI (reference sequence). The CDR3 consists of 13 residues. The germline V and J ends were trimmed by 4 bases and 0 bases, with 6 bases remaining between them. Specimen: CD4+ or CD8+ T cells sorted from blood, collected in a trial of the OX40 agonist ivuxolimab. The sequence was obtained from an adult with an advanced solid tumor such as melanoma, head and neck, liver or kidney cancer. The chain carries TRBV6-6 and TRBJ1-1; D is unresolved. The CDR3 DNA reads as TGTGCCAGCAGTTCCCCTGTGAACACTGAAGCTTTCTTT. Protein product: CASSSPVNTEAFF.